This entry features one TCR beta chain sequence. These data originate in a study of monozygotic twins with inflammatory bowel disease. This CDR3 region has 16 residues. Germline CDR1 reads DFQATT; CDR2 reads SNEGSKA (reference sequence). TCRdb re-analyzed the 5' RACE reads; it lists each CDR3 protein once, without DNA. This table holds roughly 100,000 distinct CDR3 sequences. The receptor comes from a human donor with ulcerative colitis or Crohn's disease, or a healthy co-twin of an affected twin (not recorded which). Source material: blood. The chain couples TRBV20-1 to TRBJ2-7; TCRdb's D call of TRBD1 is untestable without DNA. This CDR3 is CSARPSTGTGRHEQYF.